The T cell receptor (beta chain) under discussion was sequenced for a study of T-cell memory formation after mild COVID-19. TCRdb redid the calling of the 5' RACE reads with MiXCR, one entry per CDR3 protein. The sample carries about 200,000 distinct CDR3 sequences, around 8.8% recorded once. As regards this clonotype: Antigen: not known. No DNA is shown, since the ends of the CDR3 on it are uncertain; the CDR3 is the one TCRdb lists.

Study-level findings and limits: Clones contracting day 15 to 85 were balanced CD4/CD8; later expanders leaned CD4+. Pre-infection memory already had some responding clones, implying cross-reactive memory joined.

The CDR3 is 21 residues long, counting both termini. Germline loops: CDR1 MGHDK, CDR2 SYGVNS. This rearrangement joins TRBV25-1 to TRBJ2-3; the tabulated D call, TRBD2, remains unverified against the DNA. The sequenced sample consisted of PBMCs or a T cell subset sorted from them (not recorded which). The sequence was obtained from a man between 18 and 29 years old who had mild COVID-19 (a few samples of this study predate the infection). Cell type and time point are not known. CDR3 sequence: CASSSSIPLAGGPSAADTQYF.